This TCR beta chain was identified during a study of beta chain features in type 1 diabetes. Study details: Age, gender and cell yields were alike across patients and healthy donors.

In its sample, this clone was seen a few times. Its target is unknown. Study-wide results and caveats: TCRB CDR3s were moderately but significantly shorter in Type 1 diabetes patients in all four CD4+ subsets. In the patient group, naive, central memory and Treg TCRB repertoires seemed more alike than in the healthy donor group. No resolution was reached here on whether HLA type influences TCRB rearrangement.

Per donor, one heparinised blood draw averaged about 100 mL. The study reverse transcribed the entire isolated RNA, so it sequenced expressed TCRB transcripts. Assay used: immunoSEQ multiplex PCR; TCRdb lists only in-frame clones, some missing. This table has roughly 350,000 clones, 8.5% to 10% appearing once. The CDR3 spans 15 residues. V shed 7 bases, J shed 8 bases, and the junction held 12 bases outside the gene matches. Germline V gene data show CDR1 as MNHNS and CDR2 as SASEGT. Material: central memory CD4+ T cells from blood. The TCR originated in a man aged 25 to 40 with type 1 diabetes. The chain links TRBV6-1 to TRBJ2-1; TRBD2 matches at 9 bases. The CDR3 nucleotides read TGTGCCAGCATCCCACGCGGCGGGAGGGCCGATGAGCAGTTCTTC. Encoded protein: CASIPRGGRADEQFF.